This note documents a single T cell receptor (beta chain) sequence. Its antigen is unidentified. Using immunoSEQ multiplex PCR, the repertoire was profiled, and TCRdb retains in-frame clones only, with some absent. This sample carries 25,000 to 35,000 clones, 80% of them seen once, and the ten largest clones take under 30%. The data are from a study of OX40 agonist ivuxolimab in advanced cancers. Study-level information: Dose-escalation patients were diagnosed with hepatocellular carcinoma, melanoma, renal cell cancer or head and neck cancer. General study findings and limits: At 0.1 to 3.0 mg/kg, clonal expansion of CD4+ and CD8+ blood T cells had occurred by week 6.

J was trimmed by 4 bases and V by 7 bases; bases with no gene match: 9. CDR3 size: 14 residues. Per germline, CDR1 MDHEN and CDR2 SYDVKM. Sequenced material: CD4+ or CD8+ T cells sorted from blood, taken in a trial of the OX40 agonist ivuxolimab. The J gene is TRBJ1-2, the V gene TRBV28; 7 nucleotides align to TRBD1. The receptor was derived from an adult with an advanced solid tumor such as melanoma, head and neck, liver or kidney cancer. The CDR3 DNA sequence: TGTGCCAGCACCATCAGGGGGGATGGCTATGGCTACACCTTC. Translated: CASTIRGDGYGYTF.